This T cell receptor (beta chain) appears in the sequencing data of a study of T cells in Graves' hyperthyroidism and ophthalmopathy. Trimming removed 6 bases from V and 0 bases from J, with 15 bases in between. The V gene's germline CDR1 is SGHRS and CDR2 YFSETQ. The CDR3 length is 15 residues. This clonotype has more than one count but fewer than ten. Amplification targeted TCR beta CDR3 regions from RNA transcripts. The HTBI primer set served for first-round RT-PCR of the TCR CDR3. TCRdb analysed the multiplex PCR reads with MiXCR anew, one entry per CDR3 protein. This table has approximately 480,000 distinct CDR3 sequences, less than 25% appearing once.

Sequenced: blood. The receptor comes from a man younger than 35 with Graves' hyperthyroidism. The chain couples TRBV5-1 to TRBJ2-5; D possibly corresponds to TRBD2 (6 bases). The CDR3 bases are TGCGCCAGCACCGGGTGGGGGGTAAACCAAGAGACCCAGTACTTC. Amino acid sequence: CASTGWGVNQETQYF.